The clone carrying this TCR beta chain occurred a few times. Its cognate antigen is unknown. Documented treatment: approximately 10-day PBMC culture with coronavirus spike peptide pools or control peptides (ViraFEST assay). V gave up 1 base and J gave up 5 bases, with 9 bases separating them. Germline V lookup: CDR1 WNHNN, CDR2 SYGVQD (reference sequence). This CDR3 contains 13 residues. Cultured CD4+ T-cell DNA underwent Oncomine TCR Beta short-read sequencing. TCRdb itself ran the PCR reads through MiXCR, one entry per CDR3 protein. The sample includes about 14,000 distinct CDR3 sequences, 50% to 65% of them seen just once. These data come from a study of vaccination and CD4 T cells after COVID-19.

The rearrangement joins TRBV10-1 to TRBJ2-7, with D possibly matching TRBD2 (5 bases). The TCR comes from a human donor who had recovered from COVID-19. Sequenced sample: CD4+ T cells from blood, cultured in vitro. CDR3 DNA sequence: TGCGCCAGCAGTGAGTATAGGAGGAACGAGCAGTACTTC. It specifies CASSEYRRNEQYF.